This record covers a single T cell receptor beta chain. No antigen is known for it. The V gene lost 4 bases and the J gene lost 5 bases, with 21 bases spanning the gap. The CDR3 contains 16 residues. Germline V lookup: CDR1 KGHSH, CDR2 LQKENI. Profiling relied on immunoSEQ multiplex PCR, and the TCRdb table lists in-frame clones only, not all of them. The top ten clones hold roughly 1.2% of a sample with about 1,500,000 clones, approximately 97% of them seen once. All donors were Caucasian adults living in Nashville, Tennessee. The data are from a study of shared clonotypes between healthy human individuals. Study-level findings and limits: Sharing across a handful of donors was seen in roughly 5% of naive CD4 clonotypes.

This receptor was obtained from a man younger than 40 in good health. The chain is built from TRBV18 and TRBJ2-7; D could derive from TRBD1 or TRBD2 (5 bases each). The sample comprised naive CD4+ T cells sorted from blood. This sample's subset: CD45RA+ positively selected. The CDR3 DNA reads TGTGCCAGCTCACGACCGAGAGGGACCTTTACCGACGAGCAGTACTTC. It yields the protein CASSRPRGTFTDEQYF.